The present entry profiles one T cell receptor (beta chain) with its context. Its target is unknown. This entry belongs to a study of pediatric ulcerative colitis. Overall study: Most patients had pancolitis, and two had left-sided colitis.

Study-level findings and limits: Blood-rectal clonal overlap within each person was significantly higher in ulcerative colitis patients than controls.

Each sample received Survey-level depth of up to 500,000 reads. This table comes from immunoSEQ multiplex PCR, and its TCRdb copy is limited to in-frame clones, with some not included. Of approximately 60,000 clones listed, roughly 90% are singletons. This CDR3 is 14 amino acids long. Trimming removed 4 bases from V and 4 bases from J, with 15 bases in between. Per germline, CDR1 GTSNPN and CDR2 SVGIG (reference sequence). The sample consisted of blood. V and J are TRBV30 and TRBJ2-3; D unresolved. The sequence came from a boy under 18 with severe ulcerative colitis. The CDR3 spells CAWNPPLGPDTQYF. The CDR3 DNA follows: TGTGCCTGGAACCCCCCGCTTGGCCCAGATACGCAGTATTTT.